Below are 28 T cell receptor beta chains sequenced from a single sample in a study of blood T cells in healthy people across ages. PCR was performed a second time for about 6 to 12 cycles using a sample-barcoded 5' primer and a J-beta primer mix. Each CDR3 protein gets one entry after TCRdb re-called the 5' RACE reads with MiXCR. The sample has 750,000 to 850,000 distinct CDR3 sequences, approximately 25% seen once. These same records also appear under a second study, on T cells of mothers and their children.

The sample comprised blood. The receptor set was obtained from a boy aged 5-17 years in good health.

The chain combines TRBV7-3 with TRBJ2-7; the D gene is possibly TRBD1 (5 bases). Deletions cut 3 bases from V and 6 bases from J, with 12 bases between. This CDR3 is built from 13 residues. In germline, CDR1 is SGHTA, CDR2 FQGTGA. The CDR3 loop reads CASSLQGRGEQYF. DNA for the CDR3: TGTGCCAGCAGCTTGCAGGGAAGAGGCGAGCAGTACTTC.

Only a few counts were recorded for this clonotype. This rearrangement joins TRBV4-1 to TRBJ1-4; TRBD1 is a possible D gene (6 bases). The V end was cut by 4 bases, the J end by 8 bases, with 20 bases between. The CDR3 extends over 16 amino acids. Germline V gene sequence: CDR1 MGHRA, CDR2 YSYEKL. The CDR3 region has the DNA TGCGCCAGCAGCCTACTACCACAGGGCGCGGGGGAAAAACTGTTTTTT. Its translation is CASSLLPQGAGEKLFF.

This chain links TRBV6-2 or TRBV6-3 with TRBJ2-7, with TRBD2 matching 9 bases. The ends lost 6 bases at V and 2 bases at J; junction bases unmatched: 11. The CDR3 has 16 residues. Germline V gene lookup returns CDR1 MNHEY and CDR2 SVGEGT. The CDR3 is CASRPLGLALTYEQYF. For the CDR3, the DNA is TGTGCCAGCAGACCCCTCGGACTAGCGCTCACCTACGAGCAGTACTTC.

The chain joins TRBV7-8 to TRBJ1-1, with D uncertain. CDR1 and CDR2 from the germline V gene are SGHVS and FQNEAQ. The CDR3 is made up of 15 amino acids. With 4 bases removed from V and 2 bases from J, the gap between germline ends came to 14 bases. This chain's CDR3 is CASSSPAGINTEAFF. The CDR3 DNA is TGTGCCAGCAGCTCCCCCGCCGGGATCAACACTGAAGCTTTCTTT.

This clonotype showed up just a few times. CDR3 residues: CASSTQAVPYNEQFF. In DNA, the CDR3 is TGTGCCAGCAGCACTCAAGCGGTCCCCTACAATGAGCAGTTCTTC. The V call is TRBV7-8, the J call TRBJ2-1, with D possibly TRBD2 on 5 matching bases. The CDR3 runs 15 residues. Germline values: CDR1 SGHVS, CDR2 FQNEAQ. Trimming removed 5 bases at V and 2 bases at J, with 13 bases between.

The chain links TRBV7-2 to TRBJ2-2; D unresolved. Germline CDR1 and CDR2: SGHTA and FQGNSA. V was trimmed by 6 bases and J by 1 base, leaving 15 bases between them. The CDR3 has 16 amino acids. CDR3: CASRDQFVLNTGELFF. The CDR3 DNA sequence: TGTGCCAGCAGGGATCAGTTCGTGCTGAACACCGGGGAGCTGTTTTTT.

The chain combines TRBV20-1 with TRBJ2-7; 7 bases are a match to TRBD1. There are 13 residues in the CDR3. Germline V gene lookup returns CDR1 DFQATT and CDR2 SNEGSKA (reference sequence). Losses at the gene ends were 6 bases for V and 4 bases for J; bases not matched to a gene: 9. The CDR3 DNA reads as TGCAGTGCACCCTACAGGGGCCATTACGAGCAGTACTTC. This translates into CSAPYRGHYEQYF.

The rearrangement uses TRBV29-1 and TRBJ2-3; 12 bases agree with TRBD1. Looked up from germline, CDR1 is SQVTM and CDR2 is ANQGSEA. Trimming cost V 7 bases and J 6 bases; bases outside gene matches: 5. This CDR3 has 13 residues. The CDR3 reads CSAGQGAIDTQYF. CDR3 DNA: TGCAGCGCGGGACAGGGGGCGATCGATACGCAGTATTTT.

This chain links TRBV7-6 with TRBJ2-7; 10 bases are a match to TRBD2. With 1 base clipped from V and 5 bases from J, the junction kept 2 bases outside the gene matches. CDR3 length: 14 amino acids. CDR1 SGHVS and CDR2 FNYEAQ come from the germline V gene. CDR3 coding DNA: TGTGCCAGCAGCTTAGAGCGGGGGGGACACGAGCAGTACTTC. Translation: CASSLERGGHEQYF.

This clonotype came up a few times. The V and J genes are TRBV6-2 or TRBV6-3 and TRBJ2-5; a weak D match, TRBD1 (6 bases). CDR1 is MNHEY, CDR2 SVGEGT, per germline. The CDR3 runs to 15 residues. Trimming removed 4 bases at V and 2 bases at J, with 14 bases between. As DNA, the CDR3 is TGTGCCAGCAGTTCGTACAGGGTTTTTCAAGAGACCCAGTACTTC. Encoded protein: CASSSYRVFQETQYF.

The gene calls are TRBV7-2 and TRBJ1-2; TRBD1 matches at 12 bases. V dropped 4 bases and J dropped 5; count of bases not matched to a gene: 5. This CDR3 has 15 amino acids. Germline CDR1 is SGHTA and CDR2 is FQGNSA. The chain's CDR3 is CASSWDRGRGYGYTF. The CDR3, as DNA: TGTGCCAGCAGCTGGGACAGGGGGCGGGGATATGGCTACACCTTC.

V usage is TRBV20-1 and J usage is TRBJ2-7, with 14 bases aligning to TRBD2. The CDR3 has 20 amino acids. Unmatched junction bases numbered 14, after V lost 1 base and J lost 0 bases. Looked up from germline, CDR1 is DFQATT and CDR2 is SNEGSKA (reference sequence). CDR3 amino acids: CSARGAPGLAGVEPSYEQYF. The CDR3 coding sequence is TGCAGTGCTAGAGGGGCACCGGGACTAGCGGGAGTTGAGCCCTCCTACGAGCAGTACTTC.

CDR3 nucleotide sequence: TGTGCCAGCAGTAATCCCGGAGAGGGGGCCTACAATGAGCAGTTCTTC. Translation: CASSNPGEGAYNEQFF. The chain couples TRBV2 to TRBJ2-1; D may be TRBD1 (6 bases). Trimming cost V 5 bases and J 2 bases, with 16 bases left between them. Germline V lookup: CDR1 SNHLY, CDR2 FYNNEI. CDR3 length equals 16 residues.

The chain combines TRBV24-1 with TRBJ2-1, with D maybe TRBD2 (6 bases). V lost 3 bases, J lost 4 bases, and 15 bases lay in between. The CDR3 length is 16 residues. CDR1 is KGHDR, CDR2 SFDVKD, per germline. The CDR3 region has the DNA TGTGCCACCAGTGATCGACTAGGGGACCCATACAATGAGCAGTTCTTC. This codes for CATSDRLGDPYNEQFF.

This clonotype was seen more than once but under ten times. This chain connects TRBV12-3 or TRBV12-4 to TRBJ1-3; D possibly corresponds to TRBD1 (6 bases). The V gene lost 5 bases and the J gene lost 2 bases, with 7 bases spanning the gap. This CDR3 is built from 13 residues. CDR3 sequence: CASSHRAGNTIYF. CDR3 sequence (DNA): TGTGCCAGCAGTCACAGGGCTGGAAACACCATATATTTT.

This chain links TRBV4-3 with TRBJ2-5; D gene ambiguous. From germline, CDR1 is LGHNA and CDR2 YSLEER. The V gene lost 0 bases and the J gene lost 4 bases, with 18 bases spanning the gap. The CDR3 sequence is 17 residues long. The CDR3 sequence is CASSQERTVLSGETQYF. CDR3 nucleotide sequence: TGCGCCAGCAGCCAAGAGCGCACGGTCCTCTCAGGAGAGACCCAGTACTTC.

This chain uses TRBV29-1 with TRBJ2-5; 7 bases agree with TRBD1. CDR1 and CDR2 from the germline V gene are SQVTM and ANQGSEA. The CDR3 loop spans 14 amino acids. V trimming: 1 base; J trimming: 2 bases; junction bases outside the gene matches: 4. DNA for the CDR3: TGCAGCGTTGAAGTCAGGGACAGTCAAGAGACCCAGTACTTC. This gives the protein CSVEVRDSQETQYF.

The chain uses TRBV7-9 and TRBJ2-1; D possibly corresponds to TRBD1 (5 bases). V shed 3 bases and J shed 8 bases, with 17 bases lying between them. In germline, CDR1 is SEHNR, CDR2 FQNEAQ (reference sequence). The CDR3 spans 15 residues. Written as DNA, the CDR3 is TGTGCCAGCAGCTTGATCGGCGACAGCCCGCATGAGCAGTTCTTC. This sequence encodes CASSLIGDSPHEQFF.

V usage is TRBV7-9 and J usage is TRBJ2-7; D is possibly TRBD1 (6 bases). V gave up 3 bases and J gave up 3 bases, with 18 bases separating them. In germline, CDR1 is SEHNR, CDR2 FQNEAQ (reference sequence). The CDR3 runs to 16 residues. The CDR3 DNA sequence: TGTGCCAGCAGCTTTGGGACACTGGATCAGAACTACGAGCAGTACTTC. Translation: CASSFGTLDQNYEQYF.

This clonotype was seen only a few times. The rearrangement uses TRBV27 and TRBJ2-1; the D gene could be TRBD1 or TRBD2 (6 bases each). This CDR3 contains 16 residues. Looked up from germline, CDR1 is MNHEY and CDR2 is SMNVEV (reference sequence). V was clipped by 4 bases and J by 4 bases, with 17 bases between them. The CDR3, as DNA: TGTGCCAGCAGTTGGGGGGCGGGGAGGACATACAATGAGCAGTTCTTC. Protein sequence: CASSWGAGRTYNEQFF.

J is TRBJ2-4 and V is TRBV7-8; 9 bases line up with TRBD1. Per the germline V gene, CDR1 is SGHVS and CDR2 is FQNEAQ. Trimming cost V 4 bases and J 2 bases; bases outside gene matches: 15. The CDR3 extends over 19 amino acids. CDR3 region: CASSYDSGTGTAPKNIQYF. The CDR3 DNA is TGTGCCAGCAGCTACGACTCCGGGACAGGGACAGCTCCCAAAAACATTCAGTACTTC.

The rearrangement links TRBV2 to TRBJ2-1; 12 bases map to TRBD2. The assigned J gene may be wrong: the sequence end matches TRBJ2-5 better. The CDR3 is 18 amino acids. Germline V gene data show CDR1 as SNHLY and CDR2 as FYNNEI. CDR3 amino acids: CASSPRTNLAGGPKTQYF. CDR3 sequence (DNA): TGTGCCAGCAGTCCACGAACCAATCTAGCGGGAGGGCCCAAGACCCAGTACTTC.

This clonotype was counted only a few times. The V and J genes are TRBV7-2 and TRBJ2-3, with D tentatively TRBD1 (6 bases). Germline CDR1 and CDR2: SGHTA and FQGNSA. CDR3 length: 17 residues. V lost 0 bases and J lost 3, with 16 bases in between. The CDR3 region is CASSLADPRGGTDTQYF. The DNA of the CDR3 is TGTGCCAGCAGCTTAGCGGACCCGCGAGGGGGAACAGATACGCAGTATTTT.

This clonotype was seen only a few times. This sequence joins TRBV4-3 and TRBJ2-1; 13 positions agree with TRBD2. This CDR3 has 16 amino acids. Germline V gene data show CDR1 as LGHNA and CDR2 as YSLEER. Unmatched junction bases numbered 6, after V lost 2 bases and J lost 8 bases. CDR3: CASSQTLAGGTHEQFF. CDR3 sequence (DNA): TGCGCCAGCAGCCAAACACTAGCGGGGGGGACCCATGAGCAGTTCTTC.

This clonotype was found a few times. CDR3 bases: TGTGCCATCAGTGTGACAGGGACGTCGGATACGCAGTATTTT. Protein product: CAISVTGTSDTQYF. This chain connects TRBV10-3 to TRBJ2-3, with 7 bases lining up with TRBD1. The CDR3 runs 14 residues. Germline V lookup: CDR1 ENHRY, CDR2 SYGVKD. Trimming at V came to 4 bases and at J to 6 bases, leaving 7 bases not matched to a gene.

There are a few counts of this clonotype. The chain couples TRBV6-2 or TRBV6-3 to TRBJ1-2; D possibly corresponds to TRBD1 (6 bases). This CDR3 has 14 amino acids. Germline assignment: CDR1 MNHEY and CDR2 SVGEGT. V gave up 7 bases and J gave up 2 bases, with 14 bases separating them. The CDR3 DNA reads TGTGCCAGCACTGACAGGCTGGCGAACTATGGCTACACCTTC. As protein: CASTDRLANYGYTF.

The gene calls are TRBV7-9 and TRBJ2-5; no clear D gene. V gave up 1 base and J gave up 5 bases, with 14 bases separating them. This CDR3 comprises 15 residues. Germline V gene lookup returns CDR1 SEHNR and CDR2 FQNEAQ (reference sequence). The CDR3 nucleotides read TGTGCCAGCAGCTTAGGGTACGGACCGCGGGAGACCCAGTACTTC. Translating gives CASSLGYGPRETQYF.

This clonotype was observed a handful of times. The chain couples TRBV27 to TRBJ2-2; tentatively, D is TRBD1 or TRBD2 (5 bases each). The germline CDR1 and CDR2 sequences are MNHEY and SMNVEV (reference sequence). The CDR3 runs 15 residues. V was shortened by 2 bases and J by 4 bases, with 11 bases between the two germline ends. CDR3 region: CASSLGLGATGELFF. Here the CDR3 DNA reads TGTGCCAGCAGTTTAGGACTCGGGGCCACCGGGGAGCTGTTTTTT.